This TCR beta chain originates from a study of B cell selection in AIRE deficiency. The length of the CDR3 is 16 residues. Trimming cost V 4 bases and J 1 base, with 16 bases left between them. CDR1 and CDR2 (germline): MNHNS, SASEGT. Methods used by the authors: Pooled conventional T cells gave approximately 1.2x10^5 patient and about 130,000 donor TCRbeta sequences. Here immunoSEQ multiplex PCR was the method, and the copy in TCRdb shows in-frame clones only, minus some. Clonal size and the V and J genes are those of that table, whereas D and trimming came from the DNA. The data hold roughly 23,000 clones, with approximately 96% observed a single time. Conventional CD4 T cells were sorted as CD4+CD127+ cells.

The gene calls are TRBV6-1 and TRBJ1-1, with a tentative D call TRBD1 (6 bases). This receptor was obtained from a human donor in good health. What was sequenced was CD4+CD127+ conventional T cells sorted from PBMCs. CDR3 sequence: CASSVAPGQQNTEAFF. CDR3 sequence (DNA): TGTGCCAGCAGTGTTGCCCCCGGACAGCAGAACACTGAAGCTTTCTTT.